Included here is one T cell receptor (beta chain) sequence, with context. Trimming took off 6 bases at V and 6 bases at J, with 14 bases between the two ends. The CDR3 covers 14 residues. Germline V CDR1 and CDR2: MNHEY, SMNVEV (reference sequence). The data originate from a study of blood T cell repertoires in COVID-19. Study information: Sites in the United States, Italy and Spain provided acute and convalescent COVID-19 samples.

In the study's own analysis: Estimated nucleated cell counts came from reference gene primer amplification. This table comes from immunoSEQ multiplex PCR, and its TCRdb copy is limited to in-frame clones, with some not included. V and J calls and clone size follow that table, whereas D and trimming were derived from the DNA. The repertoire consists of some 42,000 clones, with 70% to 90% occurring once and the leading ten covering 2.4%. This rearrangement joins TRBV27 to TRBJ1-4; D is possibly TRBD1 (5 bases). Sequencing was done on a sample of peripheral blood. The receptor comes from a human donor in a cohort sampled during active COVID-19. The CDR3 here is CASSDRDSHEKLFF. The CDR3 bases are TGTGCCAGCAGCGACCGAGACAGTCATGAAAAACTGTTTTTT.